This is a list of T cell receptor beta chains from one sample in a study of blood T cell repertoires in COVID-19. The method was immunoSEQ multiplex PCR; TCRdb's version includes in-frame clones alone and lacks a portion of them. The data show 75,000 to 95,000 clones, with around four fifths seen just once and about a third held by the top ten. Input material: peripheral blood. These receptors came from a man between 60 and 70 years old with COVID-19, enrolled during active disease. CDR3s include the opening cysteine and the closing phenylalanine or tryptophan. A D gene is named only where the DNA matches it firmly. The listing skips clone size in some rows; elsewhere it reads once, few, many or a size class.

J gene,V gene,D gene,clone size,CDR3 protein,CDR3 DNA
TRBJ2-3,TRBV9,-,-,CASSSTTRFTDTQYF,TGTGCCAGCAGCTCCACTACTAGATTCACAGATACGCAGTATTTT
TRBJ1-6,TRBV19,TRBD1,-,CASSGQGSGRSPLHF,TGTGCCAGTAGTGGACAGGGCTCTGGAAGATCACCCCTCCACTTT
TRBJ1-5,TRBV19,TRBD1,-,CASSPLTGNQPQHF,TGTGCCAGTAGTCCCCTGACAGGGAATCAGCCCCAGCATTTT
TRBJ2-6,TRBV5-1,-,-,CASSFDRSSGANVLTF,TGCGCCAGCAGTTTTGACAGGAGCTCTGGGGCCAACGTCCTGACTTTC
TRBJ2-7,TRBV18,-,-,CASSPEGGKVVEQYF,TGTGCCAGCTCACCTGAGGGGGGGAAAGTAGTCGAGCAGTACTTC
TRBJ2-5,TRBV6-4,-,-,CASSEAPGGTQYF,TGTGCCAGCAGTGAGGCTCCTGGTGGGACCCAGTACTTC
TRBJ1-2,TRBV7-9,-,few,CASSLAGELHGYTF,TGTGCCAGCAGCCTGGCCGGGGAGCTGCACGGCTACACCTTC
TRBJ1-1,TRBV7-2,TRBD1,-,CASSAKGAGTEAFF,TGTGCCAGCAGCGCCAAGGGGGCTGGCACTGAAGCTTTCTTT
TRBJ1-5,TRBV30,-,-,CAWRGGLGQPQHF,TGTGCCTGGAGGGGGGGTTTGGGTCAGCCCCAGCATTTT
TRBJ2-3,TRBV5-1,TRBD2,-,CASSLTSGATDTQYF,TGCGCCAGCAGCTTGACTAGCGGGGCCACAGATACGCAGTATTTT
TRBJ1-2,TRBV2,-,-,CASSENPAGVRRGYGYTF,TGTGCCAGCAGTGAAAATCCGGCAGGGGTTCGCCGCGGCTATGGCTACACCTTC
TRBJ2-3,TRBV3-1/TRBV3-2,TRBD2,-,CASSQDRLAGGPDTQYF,TGTGCCAGCAGCCAAGATCGGCTAGCGGGGGGGCCAGATACGCAGTATTTT
TRBJ1-2,TRBV7-9,-,-,CASSPPLGGYTF,TGTGCCAGCAGCCCCCCGCTAGGTGGCTACACCTTC
TRBJ1-3,TRBV5-1,TRBD1,once,CASSSTGTAGNTIYF,TGCGCCAGCAGCTCCACCGGGACAGCAGGAAACACCATATATTTT
TRBJ1-5,TRBV9,TRBD1,few,CASSADRGLQPQHF,TGTGCCAGCAGCGCGGACAGGGGGCTTCAGCCCCAGCATTTT
TRBJ1-6,TRBV5-1,TRBD1,-,CASSLVSGTGFNSPLHF,TGCGCCAGCAGCTTGGTCTCCGGGACAGGGTTCAATTCACCCCTCCACTTT
TRBJ2-5,TRBV19,-,-,CASSIWGAESGTQYF,TGTGCCAGTAGTATATGGGGCGCGGAGAGTGGGACCCAGTACTTC
TRBJ2-3,TRBV4-1,TRBD2,-,CASSQAGGGTQYF,TGCGCCAGCAGCCAAGCGGGAGGCGGTACGCAGTATTTT
TRBJ1-2,TRBV7-8,-,-,CASSLGRNYGYTF,TGTGCCAGCAGCCTGGGCCGGAACTATGGCTACACCTTC
TRBJ2-3,TRBV7-2,TRBD2,-,CASSFGRTSGRTQYF,TGTGCCAGCAGCTTCGGGCGGACTAGCGGGCGTACGCAGTATTTT
TRBJ2-7,TRBV7-2,-,-,CASSATWPSYEQYF,TGTGCCAGCAGCGCGACATGGCCCTCCTACGAGCAGTACTTC
TRBJ2-7,TRBV11-2,-,-,CASSQGSYEQYF,TGTGCCAGCAGCCAGGGGTCCTACGAGCAGTACTTC
TRBJ2-7,TRBV5-4,-,-,CASSLPDKSYEQYF,TGTGCCAGCTCCTTGCCCGACAAGTCCTACGAGCAGTACTTC
TRBJ2-4,TRBV29-1,TRBD2,-,CSVELAGVGDIQYF,TGCAGCGTTGAACTAGCGGGGGTAGGGGACATTCAGTACTTC